This is a list of T cell receptor beta chains from one sample in a study of CD8 T cells in ankylosing spondylitis. TCRdb re-derived calls from the 5' RACE reads in MiXCR, one entry per CDR3 protein. The data contain a few hundred thousand distinct CDR3 sequences, about 20% of them singletons. The sample taken for sequencing was blood, either unsorted or a sorted T cell fraction (not recorded which). Receptor source: a male donor with ankylosing spondylitis or in good health (not recorded which). Each CDR3 is given with its conserved first and last residue. D genes are given only for firm matches. Clone size appears in some rows only: once, few, many, or a class for an expanded clone.

j_call | d_call | v_call | clone_size | cdr3_nt | cdr3_aa
TRBJ1-3 | - | TRBV7-2 | - | TGTGCCAGCAGCCACGGAGGGGGTCCTGGAAACACCATATATTTT | CASSHGGGPGNTIYF
TRBJ2-7 | - | TRBV7-9 | few | TGTGCCAGCAGCCAAGAGAACCTGGCCCCCTACGAGCAGTACTTC | CASSQENLAPYEQYF
TRBJ1-1 | - | TRBV29-1 | few | TGCAGCGTTTCCAGGGGCTCGAACACTGAAGCTTTCTTT | CSVSRGSNTEAFF
TRBJ2-1 | TRBD2 | TRBV9 | few | TGTGCCAGCAGCGTAGGGACTAGCTACAATGAGCAGTTCTTC | CASSVGTSYNEQFF
TRBJ1-5 | - | TRBV5-1 | many | TGCGCCAGCAGCCTCCGTGGTCCCGGCAGGGCGGTAAGCAATCAGCCCCAGCATTTT | CASSLRGPGRAVSNQPQHF
TRBJ1-1 | TRBD1 | TRBV4-1 | - | TGCGCCAGCAGCCAAGAAGACAGGGCCGGCACTGAAGCTTTCTTT | CASSQEDRAGTEAFF
TRBJ2-1 | TRBD1 | TRBV10-3 | - | TGTGCCATCAGTGTTGGGACAGACACCTACAATGAGCAGTTCTTC | CAISVGTDTYNEQFF
TRBJ2-7 | - | TRBV4-1 | few | TGCGCCAGCAGCCAAGAAAGGCGGGGGCCCTACGAGCAGTACTTC | CASSQERRGPYEQYF
TRBJ2-7 | - | TRBV12-5 | - | TGTGCTAGTGCCGTAATGGGGCTAGTTATAGGTTCTTTCTACGAGCAGTACTTC | CASAVMGLVIGSFYEQYF
TRBJ2-7 | TRBD1 | TRBV6-1 | few | TGTGCCAGCGGGGACAGGGGAGGTGACGAGCAGTACTTC | CASGDRGGDEQYF
TRBJ2-7 | - | TRBV11-2 | few | TGTGCCAGCAGCTTAGTTCCGGGGGCGGACGAGCAGTACTTC | CASSLVPGADEQYF
TRBJ2-1 | TRBD2 | TRBV20-1 | few | TGCAGTGCTAGAGAGGTCCTCGTCGCGGGAGGGCGGATCAATGAGCAGTTCTTC | CSAREVLVAGGRINEQFF
TRBJ1-6 | - | TRBV5-1 | few | TGCGCCAGCAGCTCCCGGGACTGGGACGATAATTCACCCCTCCACTTT | CASSSRDWDDNSPLHF
TRBJ2-1 | - | TRBV29-1 | - | TGCAGCGTTGAAGCTGGGACGGGGATATACAATGAGCAGTTCTTC | CSVEAGTGIYNEQFF
TRBJ2-1 | - | TRBV20-1 | - | TGCAGTGCTGGCGCGCGGGAGAGGGGGGGCGATGAGCAGTTCTTC | CSAGARERGGDEQFF
TRBJ2-3 | - | TRBV6-1 | - | TGTGCCAGCATGGGCTCCAAACTAAACGTGGCAGATACGCAGTATTTT | CASMGSKLNVADTQYF
TRBJ2-4 | TRBD1 | TRBV5-1 | - | TGCGCCAGCAGCTTGGCCGCCGGGACAGGGTTAGGTGACATTCAGTACTTC | CASSLAAGTGLGDIQYF
TRBJ2-1 | - | TRBV12-5 | few | TGTGCTAGTGGTTCCATAGCGGAGGGGGTCACCTACAATGAGCAGTTCTTC | CASGSIAEGVTYNEQFF
TRBJ1-4 | - | TRBV7-9 | - | TGTGCCAGCAGCTCGGACCCGGTGCGACTGGCTGAAAAACTGTTTTTT | CASSSDPVRLAEKLFF
TRBJ2-7 | TRBD1 | TRBV29-1 | - | TGCAGCGGACAATCGGACAGGTCCTACGAGCAGTACTTC | CSGQSDRSYEQYF
TRBJ2-1 | TRBD2 | TRBV5-1 | - | TGCGCCAGCAGCTTGGGCCTCGGAGGACTAGCAGTCTACAATGAGCAGTTCTTC | CASSLGLGGLAVYNEQFF
TRBJ2-4 | - | TRBV15 | few | TGTGCCACCAGCAGCTTGGTTGGGGGAGCCAAAAACATTCAGTACTTC | CATSSLVGGAKNIQYF
TRBJ2-3 | - | TRBV7-7 | - | TGTGCTAGCAGCTTGAACGCGGTTAGCACAGATACGCAGTATTTT | CASSLNAVSTDTQYF
TRBJ2-1 | TRBD2 | TRBV10-3 | few | TGTGCCATCAGTGGCCGGGCTAGCGGGGATGAGCAGTTCTTC | CAISGRASGDEQFF
TRBJ2-7 | TRBD2 | TRBV15 | many | TGTGCCACCAGCATCCCTGGGGCGGGAGCTCTGGACGAGCAGTACTTC | CATSIPGAGALDEQYF
TRBJ2-7 | - | TRBV20-1 | few | TGCAGTGCTAGTGTGGGCTACGAGCAGTACTTC | CSASVGYEQYF
TRBJ2-1 | - | TRBV3-1 | few | TGTGCCAGCAGCCTAAAGGGGGGATCCTACAATGAGCAGTTCTTC | CASSLKGGSYNEQFF
TRBJ2-1 | - | TRBV2 | few | TGTGCCAGCGGGAAAGGGGATGAGCAGTTCTTC | CASGKGDEQFF
TRBJ1-4 | - | TRBV9 | - | TGTGCCAGCAACGGGGGAGGGACTAATGAAAAACTGTTTTTT | CASNGGGTNEKLFF
TRBJ1-1 | - | TRBV6-1 | - | TGTGCCAGCAGTGAAGTTGGGACGAACACTGAAGCTTTCTTT | CASSEVGTNTEAFF
TRBJ1-5 | TRBD1 | TRBV12-3/TRBV12-4 | - | TGTGCCAGCAGTTTAAGGACAGGCCAGCGTCAGCCTCAGCATTTT | CASSLRTGQRQPQHF
TRBJ2-5 | - | TRBV11-3 | - | TGTGCCAGCAGCTTAGAAGATCGGGAGACCCAGTACTTC | CASSLEDRETQYF
TRBJ1-1 | - | TRBV6-5 | - | TGTGCCAGCAGTTACCGGGGATCTCACACTGAAGCTTTCTTT | CASSYRGSHTEAFF
TRBJ2-7 | TRBD1 | TRBV6-5 | - | TGTGCCAGCGCTTACGCCGGGGCCAGGGGGCTATACGAGCAGTACTTC | CASAYAGARGLYEQYF
TRBJ2-7 | - | TRBV5-1 | - | TGCGCCAGCAGCTTTGAGGGTTACGAGCAGTACTTC | CASSFEGYEQYF
TRBJ2-7 | - | TRBV29-1 | - | TGCAGCGTTGACGGGGGGCCTACCTACGAGCAGTACTTC | CSVDGGPTYEQYF
TRBJ2-1 | TRBD2 | TRBV4-2 | - | TGTGCCAGCAGCCAGGGACTAGCGGGAGATGGGGATGAGCAGTTCTTC | CASSQGLAGDGDEQFF
TRBJ2-3 | - | TRBV2 | once | TGTGCCAGCACCGGGGCGGTGGAAGATACGCAGTATTTT | CASTGAVEDTQYF
TRBJ1-1 | - | TRBV29-1 | few | TGCAGCGTTGAGGGAGGGGATGTGAACACTGAAGCTTTCTTT | CSVEGGDVNTEAFF
TRBJ2-7 | TRBD1 | TRBV4-3 | many | TGCGCCAGCAGCCAGGAGACAGGGGGAACCTACGAGCAGTACTTC | CASSQETGGTYEQYF
TRBJ2-1 | - | TRBV5-1 | many | TGCGCCAGCAGCTTGGTCCAGGGGAGTCTTCGGGTCTTAGGTAACAATGAGCAGTTCTTC | CASSLVQGSLRVLGNNEQFF
TRBJ2-7 | TRBD2 | TRBV4-1 | - | TGCGCCAGCAGCCTTAGCGGGGGCGACGAGCAGTACTTC | CASSLSGGDEQYF
TRBJ2-1 | - | TRBV5-6 | few | TGTGCCAGCAGCTTAGCCGACTTCTACAATGAGCAGTTCTTC | CASSLADFYNEQFF
TRBJ2-7 | - | TRBV20-1 | - | TGCAGTGCTAGACCCGATTCTGGGGTGTATGTACGAGAGCAGTACTTC | CSARPDSGVYVREQYF
TRBJ2-1 | TRBD2 | TRBV4-1 | few | TGCGCCAGCAGCCAAGTGAGGCTAGCGGTCTACAATGAGCAGTTCTTC | CASSQVRLAVYNEQFF
TRBJ2-7 | - | TRBV21-1 | few | TGTGCCAGCAGCAAACTTTATGTCCGCGGGCAGGGCTACGAGCAGTACTTC | CASSKLYVRGQGYEQYF
TRBJ2-7 | TRBD1 | TRBV4-3 | many | TGCGCCAGCAGCCAAGCCCCAGCAGACAGGGGATACGAGCAGTACTTC | CASSQAPADRGYEQYF
TRBJ2-1 | TRBD2 | TRBV9 | few | TGTGCCAGCAGCGTAGCTCCAGCGGGAGTACTTTACAATGAGCAGTTCTTC | CASSVAPAGVLYNEQFF
TRBJ2-5 | TRBD1 | TRBV9 | many | TGTGCCAGCAGCGTAGGGACAGGGCAAGAGACCCAGTACTTC | CASSVGTGQETQYF
TRBJ2-3 | - | TRBV4-3 | many | TGCGCCAGCAGCTCCCCTGGCGGGAACACAGATACGCAGTATTTT | CASSSPGGNTDTQYF
TRBJ1-1 | - | TRBV4-3 | few | TGCGCCAGCAGCCTCCAAGGGGTAGGGCGGGAGCTAAACACTGAAGCTTTCTTT | CASSLQGVGRELNTEAFF
TRBJ2-1 | - | TRBV12-3/TRBV12-4 | - | TGTGCCACCCACCTAGCGCACGCCTACAATGAGCAGTTCTTC | CATHLAHAYNEQFF
TRBJ1-1 | - | TRBV20-1 | many | TGCAGTGCTTTTACAGGGAACACTGAAGCTTTCTTT | CSAFTGNTEAFF
TRBJ1-2 | - | TRBV29-1 | - | TGCAGCGTTGAAGTAGAGGGGCCCAGTCATGGCTACACCTTC | CSVEVEGPSHGYTF
TRBJ2-6 | - | TRBV5-1 | few | TGCGCCAGCAGCTCCCCGGTCTCTGGGGCCAACGTCCTGACTTTC | CASSSPVSGANVLTF